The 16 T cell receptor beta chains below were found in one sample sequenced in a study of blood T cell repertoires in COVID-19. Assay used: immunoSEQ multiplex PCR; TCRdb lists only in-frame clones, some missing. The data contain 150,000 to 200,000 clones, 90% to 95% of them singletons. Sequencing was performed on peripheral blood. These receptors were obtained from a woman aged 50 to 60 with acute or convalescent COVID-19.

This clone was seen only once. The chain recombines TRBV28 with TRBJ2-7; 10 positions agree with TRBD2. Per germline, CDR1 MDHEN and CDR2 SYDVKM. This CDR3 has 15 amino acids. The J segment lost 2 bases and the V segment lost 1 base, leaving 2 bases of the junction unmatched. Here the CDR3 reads CASSLLTSGTYEQYF. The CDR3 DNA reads TGTGCCAGCAGTTTATTAACTAGCGGGACCTACGAGCAGTACTTC.

The CDR3: CSARSGTGKFF. In nucleotides, the CDR3 is TGCAGCGCACGGTCCGGGACAGGGAAATTCTTC. The gene calls are TRBV29-1 and TRBJ2-1, with TRBD1 matching over 9 bases. CDR1 is SQVTM, CDR2 ANQGSEA, per germline. The ends lost 7 bases at V and 16 bases at J; junction bases unmatched: 11. The CDR3 has 11 amino acids.

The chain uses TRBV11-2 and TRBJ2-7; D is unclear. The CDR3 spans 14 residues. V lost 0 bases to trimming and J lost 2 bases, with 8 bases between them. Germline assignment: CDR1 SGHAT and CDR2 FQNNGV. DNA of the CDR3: TGTGCCAGCAGCTTAGATAATACAGCCTACGAGCAGTACTTC. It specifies CASSLDNTAYEQYF.

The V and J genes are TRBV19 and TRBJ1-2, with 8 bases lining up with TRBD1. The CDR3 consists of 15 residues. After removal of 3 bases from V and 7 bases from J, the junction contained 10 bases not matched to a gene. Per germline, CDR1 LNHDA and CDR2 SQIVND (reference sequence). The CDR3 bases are TGTGCCAGTAGTATTAAAGGACAGGGAGTCTCTGGCTACACCTTC. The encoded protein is CASSIKGQGVSGYTF.

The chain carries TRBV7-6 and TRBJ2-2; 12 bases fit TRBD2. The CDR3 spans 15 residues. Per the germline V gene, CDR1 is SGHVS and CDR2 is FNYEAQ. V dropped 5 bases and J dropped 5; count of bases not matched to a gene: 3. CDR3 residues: CASSLTSGRTGELFF. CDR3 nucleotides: TGTGCCAGCAGCCTAACTAGCGGGAGGACCGGGGAGCTGTTTTTT. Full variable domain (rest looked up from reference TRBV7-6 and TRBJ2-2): GAGVSQSPRYKVTKRGQDVALRCDPISGHVSLYWYRQALGQGPEFLTYFNYEAQQDKSGLPNDRFSAERPEGSISTLTIQRTEQRDSAMYRCASSLTSGRTGELFFGEGSRLTVL.

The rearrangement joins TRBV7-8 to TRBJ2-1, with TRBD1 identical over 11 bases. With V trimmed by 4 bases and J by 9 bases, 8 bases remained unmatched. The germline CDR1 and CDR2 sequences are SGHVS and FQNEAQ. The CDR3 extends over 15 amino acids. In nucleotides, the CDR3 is TGTGCCAGCAGCTCACTCGGGACAGGGGGGGGTGAGCAGTTCTTC. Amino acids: CASSSLGTGGGEQFF.

DNA for the CDR3: TGTGCCAGCAGGGTCGGGACAGACTATGGCTACACCTTC. Its protein is CASRVGTDYGYTF. V is TRBV12-3 or TRBV12-4 and J is TRBJ1-2; TRBD1 matches at 7 bases. V dropped 6 bases and J dropped 3; count of bases not matched to a gene: 4. The CDR3 runs 13 residues.

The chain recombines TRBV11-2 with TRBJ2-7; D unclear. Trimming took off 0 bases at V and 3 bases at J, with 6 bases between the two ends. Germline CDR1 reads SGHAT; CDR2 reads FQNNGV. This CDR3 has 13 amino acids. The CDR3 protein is CASSLEHLYEQYF. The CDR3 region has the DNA TGTGCCAGCAGCTTAGAACACCTCTACGAGCAGTACTTC.

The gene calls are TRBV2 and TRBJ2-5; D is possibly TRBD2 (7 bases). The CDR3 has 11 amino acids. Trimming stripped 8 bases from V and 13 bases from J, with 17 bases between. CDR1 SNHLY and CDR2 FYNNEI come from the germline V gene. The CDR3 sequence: CASVWEGGLYF. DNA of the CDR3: TGTGCCAGCGTATGGGAGGGGGGCTTGTACTTC.

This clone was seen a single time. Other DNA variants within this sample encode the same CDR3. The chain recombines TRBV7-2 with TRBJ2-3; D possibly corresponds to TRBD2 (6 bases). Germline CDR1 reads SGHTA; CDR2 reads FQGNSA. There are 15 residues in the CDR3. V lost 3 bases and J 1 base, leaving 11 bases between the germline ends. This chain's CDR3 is CASSFSGGGTDTQYF. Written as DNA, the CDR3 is TGTGCCAGCAGCTTTTCGGGCGGGGGCACAGATACGCAGTATTTT.

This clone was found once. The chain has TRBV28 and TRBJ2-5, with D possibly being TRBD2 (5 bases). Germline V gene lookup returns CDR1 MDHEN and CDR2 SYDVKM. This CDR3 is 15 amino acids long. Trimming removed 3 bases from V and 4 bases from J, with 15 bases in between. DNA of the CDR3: TGTGCCAGCAGTTTGGGAAGGGCGGCGGGAGAGACCCAGTACTTC. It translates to CASSLGRAAGETQYF.

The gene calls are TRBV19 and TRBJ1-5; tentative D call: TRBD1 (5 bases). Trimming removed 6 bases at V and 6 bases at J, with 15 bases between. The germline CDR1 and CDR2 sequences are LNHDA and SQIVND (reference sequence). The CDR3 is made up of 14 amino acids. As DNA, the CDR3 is TGTGCCAGTAGAGAGGCAGGGCGGCCTCAGCCCCAGCATTTT. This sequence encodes CASREAGRPQPQHF.

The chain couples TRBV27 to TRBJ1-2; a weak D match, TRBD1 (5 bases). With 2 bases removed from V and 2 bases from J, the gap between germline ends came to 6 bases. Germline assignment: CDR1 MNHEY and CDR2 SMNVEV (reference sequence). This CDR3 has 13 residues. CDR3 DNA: TGTGCCAGCAGTTTACGACAGAACTATGGCTACACCTTC. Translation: CASSLRQNYGYTF.

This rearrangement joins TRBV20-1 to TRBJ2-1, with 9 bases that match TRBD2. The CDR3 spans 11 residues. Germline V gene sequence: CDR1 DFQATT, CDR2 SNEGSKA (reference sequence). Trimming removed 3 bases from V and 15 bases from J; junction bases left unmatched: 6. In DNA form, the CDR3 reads TGCAGTGCTAGCGGTAGCGGGAGAGGGTTCTTC. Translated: CSASGSGRGFF.

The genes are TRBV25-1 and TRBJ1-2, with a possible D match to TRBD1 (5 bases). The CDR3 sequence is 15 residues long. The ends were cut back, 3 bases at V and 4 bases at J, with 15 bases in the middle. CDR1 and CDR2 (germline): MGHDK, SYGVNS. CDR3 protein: CASSETAIIPYGYTF. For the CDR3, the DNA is TGTGCCAGCAGTGAGACAGCAATAATACCCTATGGCTACACCTTC.

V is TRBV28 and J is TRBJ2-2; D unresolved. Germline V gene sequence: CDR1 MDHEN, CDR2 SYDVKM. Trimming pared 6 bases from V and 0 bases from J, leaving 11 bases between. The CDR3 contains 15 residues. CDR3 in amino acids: CASSHRTPNTGELFF. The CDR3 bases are TGTGCCAGCAGCCACAGAACTCCGAACACCGGGGAGCTGTTTTTT.